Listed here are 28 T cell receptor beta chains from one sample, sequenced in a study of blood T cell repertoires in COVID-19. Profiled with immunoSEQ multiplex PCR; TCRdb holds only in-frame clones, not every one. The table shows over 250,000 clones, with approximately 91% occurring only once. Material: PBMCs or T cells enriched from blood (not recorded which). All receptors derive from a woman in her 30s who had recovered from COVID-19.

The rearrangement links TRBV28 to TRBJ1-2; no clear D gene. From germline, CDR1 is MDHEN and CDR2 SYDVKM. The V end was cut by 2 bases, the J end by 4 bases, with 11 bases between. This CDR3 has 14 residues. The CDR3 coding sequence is TGTGCCAGCAGTTTAGGAGTCCGCCGCTATGGCTACACCTTC. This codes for CASSLGVRRYGYTF.

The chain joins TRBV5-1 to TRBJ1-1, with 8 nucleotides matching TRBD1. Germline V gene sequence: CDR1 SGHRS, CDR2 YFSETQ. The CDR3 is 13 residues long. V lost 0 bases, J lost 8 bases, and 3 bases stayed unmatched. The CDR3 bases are TGCGCCAGCAGCTTGGATTACAGGGGGGAAGCTTTCTTT. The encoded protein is CASSLDYRGEAFF.

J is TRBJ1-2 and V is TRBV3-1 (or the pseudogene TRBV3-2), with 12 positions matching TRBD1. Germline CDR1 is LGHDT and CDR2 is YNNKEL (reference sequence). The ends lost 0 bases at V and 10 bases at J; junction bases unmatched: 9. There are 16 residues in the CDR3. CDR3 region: CASSQDVWDRGLFYTF. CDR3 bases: TGTGCCAGCAGCCAAGATGTGTGGGACAGGGGGCTTTTCTACACCTTC.

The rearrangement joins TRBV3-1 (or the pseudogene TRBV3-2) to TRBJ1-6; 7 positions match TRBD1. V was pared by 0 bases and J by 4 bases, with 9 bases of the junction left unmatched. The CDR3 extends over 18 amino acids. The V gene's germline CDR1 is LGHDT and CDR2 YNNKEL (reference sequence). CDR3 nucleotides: TGTGCCAGCAGCCAAGAGCTAGGGGGCGCGGGGTATAATTCACCCCTCCACTTT. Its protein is CASSQELGGAGYNSPLHF.

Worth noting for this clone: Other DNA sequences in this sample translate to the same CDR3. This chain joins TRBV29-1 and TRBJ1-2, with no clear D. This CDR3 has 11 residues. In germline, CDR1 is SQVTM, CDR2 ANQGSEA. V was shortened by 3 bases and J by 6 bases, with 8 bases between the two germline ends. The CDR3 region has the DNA TGCAGCGTTGAGGGGAGGGATGGCTACACCTTC. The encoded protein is CSVEGRDGYTF.

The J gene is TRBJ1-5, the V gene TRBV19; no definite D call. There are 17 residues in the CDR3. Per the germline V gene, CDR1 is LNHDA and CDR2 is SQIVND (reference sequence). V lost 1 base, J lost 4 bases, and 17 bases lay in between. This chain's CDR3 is CASSIGRGPGRNQPQHF. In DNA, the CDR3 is TGTGCCAGTAGTATAGGTAGAGGGCCCGGCAGGAATCAGCCCCAGCATTTT.

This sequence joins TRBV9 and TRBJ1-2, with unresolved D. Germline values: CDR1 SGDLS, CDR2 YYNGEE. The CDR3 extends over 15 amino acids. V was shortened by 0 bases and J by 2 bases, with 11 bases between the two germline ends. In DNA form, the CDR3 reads TGTGCCAGCAGCGTAGTTGCACAGCCGAACTATGGCTACACCTTC. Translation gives CASSVVAQPNYGYTF. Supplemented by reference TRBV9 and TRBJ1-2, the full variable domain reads DSGVTQTPKHLITATGQRVTLRCSPRSGDLSVYWYQQSLDQGLQFLIQYYNGEERAKGNILERFSAQQFPDLHSELNLSSLELGDSALYFCASSVVAQPNYGYTFGSGTRLTVV.

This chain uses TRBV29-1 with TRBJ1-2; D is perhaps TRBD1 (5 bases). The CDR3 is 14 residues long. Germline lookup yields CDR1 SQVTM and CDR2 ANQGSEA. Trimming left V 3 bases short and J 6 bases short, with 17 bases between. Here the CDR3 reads CSVDIRNKGDGYTF. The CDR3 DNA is TGCAGCGTTGATATTAGGAATAAAGGGGATGGCTACACCTTC. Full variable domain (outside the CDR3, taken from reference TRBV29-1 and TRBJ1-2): SAVISQKPSRDICQRGTSLTIQCQVDSQVTMMFWYRQQPGQSLTLIATANQGSEATYESGFVIDKFPISRPNLTFSTLTVSNMSPEDSSIYLCSVDIRNKGDGYTFGSGTRLTVV.

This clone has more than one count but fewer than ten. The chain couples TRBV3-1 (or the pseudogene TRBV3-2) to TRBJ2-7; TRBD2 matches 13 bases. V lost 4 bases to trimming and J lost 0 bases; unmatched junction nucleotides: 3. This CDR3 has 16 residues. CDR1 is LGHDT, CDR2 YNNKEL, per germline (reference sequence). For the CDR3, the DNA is TGTGCCAGCAGCCCCCGGACTAGCGGGAGCTCCTACGAGCAGTACTTC. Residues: CASSPRTSGSSYEQYF.

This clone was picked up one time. CDR3 region: CASRLAGGPGTGELFF. The CDR3 nucleotides read TGTGCCAGCAGACTAGCGGGAGGGCCGGGCACCGGGGAGCTGTTTTTT. The rearrangement joins TRBV21-1 to TRBJ2-2; the listed D gene, TRBD2, was not tested against the DNA. TRBV21-1 is assigned pseudogene status. CDR3 length equals 16 residues.

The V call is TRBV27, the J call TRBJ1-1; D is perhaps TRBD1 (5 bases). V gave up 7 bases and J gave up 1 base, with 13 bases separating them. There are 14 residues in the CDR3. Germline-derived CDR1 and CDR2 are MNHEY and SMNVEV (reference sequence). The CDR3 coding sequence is TGTGCCAGCACCCCCACAGGAGCGAACACTGAAGCTTTCTTT. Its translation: CASTPTGANTEAFF.

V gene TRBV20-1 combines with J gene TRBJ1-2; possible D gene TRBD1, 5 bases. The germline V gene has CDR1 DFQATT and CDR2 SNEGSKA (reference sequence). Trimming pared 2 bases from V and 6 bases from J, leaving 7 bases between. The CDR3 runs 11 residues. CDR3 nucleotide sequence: TGCAGTGCTAGAATACAGGATGGCTACACCTTC. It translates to CSARIQDGYTF.

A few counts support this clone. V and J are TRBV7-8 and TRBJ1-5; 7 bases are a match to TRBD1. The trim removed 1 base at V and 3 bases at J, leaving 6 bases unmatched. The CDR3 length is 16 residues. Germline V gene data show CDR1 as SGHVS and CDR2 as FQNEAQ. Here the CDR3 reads CASSLVEGAYNQPQHF. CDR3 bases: TGTGCCAGCAGCTTAGTGGAGGGGGCCTACAATCAGCCCCAGCATTTT. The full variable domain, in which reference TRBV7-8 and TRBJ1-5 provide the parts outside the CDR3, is GAGVSQSPRYKVAKRGQDVALRCDPISGHVSLFWYQQALGQGPEFLTYFQNEAQLDKSGLPSDRFFAERPEGSVSTLKIQRTQQEDSAVYLCASSLVEGAYNQPQHFGDGTRLSIL.

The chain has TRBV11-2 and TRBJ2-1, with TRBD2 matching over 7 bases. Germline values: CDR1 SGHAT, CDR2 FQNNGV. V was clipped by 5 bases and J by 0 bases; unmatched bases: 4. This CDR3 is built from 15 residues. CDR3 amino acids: CASSPLAVSYNEQFF. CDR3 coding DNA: TGTGCCAGCAGCCCCCTAGCGGTCTCCTACAATGAGCAGTTCTTC.

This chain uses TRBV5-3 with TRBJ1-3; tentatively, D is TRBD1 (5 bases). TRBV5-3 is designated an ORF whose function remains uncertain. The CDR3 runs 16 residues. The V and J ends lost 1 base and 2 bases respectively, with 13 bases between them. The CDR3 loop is CARSLPPEGAGNTIYF. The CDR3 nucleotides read TGTGCCAGAAGCTTGCCTCCCGAAGGGGCTGGAAACACCATATATTTT.

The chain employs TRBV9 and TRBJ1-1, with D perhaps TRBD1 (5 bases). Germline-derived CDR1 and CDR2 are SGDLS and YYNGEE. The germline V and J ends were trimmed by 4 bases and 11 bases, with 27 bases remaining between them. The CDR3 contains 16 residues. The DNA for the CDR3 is TGTGCCAGCAGCCCCCCCCCTCACAGGATCGGAGTCAAGGCTTTCTTT. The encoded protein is CASSPPPHRIGVKAFF. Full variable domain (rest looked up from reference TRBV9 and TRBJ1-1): DSGVTQTPKHLITATGQRVTLRCSPRSGDLSVYWYQQSLDQGLQFLIQYYNGEERAKGNILERFSAQQFPDLHSELNLSSLELGDSALYFCASSPPPHRIGVKAFFGQGTRLTVV.

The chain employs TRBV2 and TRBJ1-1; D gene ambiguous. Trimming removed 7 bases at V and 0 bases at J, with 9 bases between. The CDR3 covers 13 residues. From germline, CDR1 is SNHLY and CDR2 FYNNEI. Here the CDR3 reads CASTEGLNTEAFF. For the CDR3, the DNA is TGTGCCAGCACCGAGGGCCTGAACACTGAAGCTTTCTTT.

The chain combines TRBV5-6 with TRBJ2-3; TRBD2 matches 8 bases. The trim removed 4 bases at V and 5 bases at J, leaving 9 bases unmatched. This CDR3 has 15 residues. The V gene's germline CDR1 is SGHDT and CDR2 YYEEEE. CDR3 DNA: TGTGCCAGCAGCCCGTTAGCGGGGCGCGGAGATACGCAGTATTTT. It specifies CASSPLAGRGDTQYF.

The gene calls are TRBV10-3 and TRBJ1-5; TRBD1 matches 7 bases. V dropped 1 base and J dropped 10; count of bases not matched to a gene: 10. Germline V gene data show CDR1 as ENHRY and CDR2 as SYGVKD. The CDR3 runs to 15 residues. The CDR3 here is CAISELGTQGSPQHF. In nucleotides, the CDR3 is TGTGCCATCAGTGAGTTGGGTACACAGGGGTCCCCCCAGCATTTT.

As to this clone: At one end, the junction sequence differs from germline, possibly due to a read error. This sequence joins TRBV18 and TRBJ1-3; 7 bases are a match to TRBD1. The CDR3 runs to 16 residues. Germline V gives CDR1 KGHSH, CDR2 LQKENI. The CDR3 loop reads CASSPVGDSSGSTIYF. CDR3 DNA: TGTGCCAGCTCACCTGTAGGGGACAGCTCTGGAAGCACCATATATTTT.

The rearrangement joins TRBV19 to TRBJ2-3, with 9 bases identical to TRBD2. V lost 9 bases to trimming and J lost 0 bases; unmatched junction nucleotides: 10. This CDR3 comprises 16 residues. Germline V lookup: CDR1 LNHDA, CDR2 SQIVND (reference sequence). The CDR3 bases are TGTGCCAGCCAGCGGAGGGCGGGAGGGAGCACAGATACGCAGTATTTT. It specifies CASQRRAGGSTDTQYF.

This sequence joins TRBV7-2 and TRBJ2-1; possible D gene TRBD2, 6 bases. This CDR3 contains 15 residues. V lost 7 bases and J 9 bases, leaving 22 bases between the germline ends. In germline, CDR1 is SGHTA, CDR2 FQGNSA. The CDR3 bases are TGTGCCAGCATAGGGTACAGGTGGGGGGTGAGTGAGCAGTTCTTC. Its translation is CASIGYRWGVSEQFF.

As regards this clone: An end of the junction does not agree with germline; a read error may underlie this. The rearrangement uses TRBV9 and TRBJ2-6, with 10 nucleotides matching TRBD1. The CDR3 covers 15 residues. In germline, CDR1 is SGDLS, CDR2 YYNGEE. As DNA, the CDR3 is TGTGCCAGCAAAGGGCTTGGGACAGGGGACAACGTCCTGACTTTC. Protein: CASKGLGTGDNVLTF.

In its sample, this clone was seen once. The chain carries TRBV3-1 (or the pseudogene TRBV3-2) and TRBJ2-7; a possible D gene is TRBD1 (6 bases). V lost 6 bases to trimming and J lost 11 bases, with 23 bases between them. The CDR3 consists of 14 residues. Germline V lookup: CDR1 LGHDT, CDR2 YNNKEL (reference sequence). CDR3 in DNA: TGTGCCAGCAGTAACAATCTTTTTGCGGCAGGGGAGTACTTC. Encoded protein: CASSNNLFAAGEYF.

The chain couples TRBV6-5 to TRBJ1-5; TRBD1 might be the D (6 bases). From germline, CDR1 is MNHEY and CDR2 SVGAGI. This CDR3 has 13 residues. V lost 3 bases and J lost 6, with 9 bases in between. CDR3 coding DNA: TGTGCCAGCAGTTATGGGGGCATTCAGCCCCAGCATTTT. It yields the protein CASSYGGIQPQHF.

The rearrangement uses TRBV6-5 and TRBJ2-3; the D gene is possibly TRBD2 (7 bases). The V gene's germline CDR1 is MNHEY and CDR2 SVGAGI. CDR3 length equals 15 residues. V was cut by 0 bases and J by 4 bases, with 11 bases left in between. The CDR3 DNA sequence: TGTGCCAGCAGTTACTCGGGGGGGCGCTCAGATACGCAGTATTTT. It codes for CASSYSGGRSDTQYF.

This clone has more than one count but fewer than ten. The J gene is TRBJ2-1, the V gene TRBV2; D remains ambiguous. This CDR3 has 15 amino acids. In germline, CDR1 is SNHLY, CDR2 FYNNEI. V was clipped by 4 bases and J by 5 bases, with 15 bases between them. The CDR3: CASSAHGPVNNEQFF. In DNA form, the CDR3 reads TGTGCCAGCAGTGCCCATGGGCCCGTTAACAATGAGCAGTTCTTC.

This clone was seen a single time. CDR3 region: CASSLARAGGPGTDTQYF. The DNA for the CDR3 is TGTGCCAGCAGCTTAGCGAGAGCGGGAGGTCCCGGCACAGATACGCAGTATTTT. The chain carries TRBV7-8 and TRBJ2-3; TRBD2 matches at 9 bases. CDR3 length: 18 amino acids. Trimming took 0 bases from V and 1 from J; bases not matched to a gene: 8. The germline V gene encodes CDR1 SGHVS and CDR2 FQNEAQ.